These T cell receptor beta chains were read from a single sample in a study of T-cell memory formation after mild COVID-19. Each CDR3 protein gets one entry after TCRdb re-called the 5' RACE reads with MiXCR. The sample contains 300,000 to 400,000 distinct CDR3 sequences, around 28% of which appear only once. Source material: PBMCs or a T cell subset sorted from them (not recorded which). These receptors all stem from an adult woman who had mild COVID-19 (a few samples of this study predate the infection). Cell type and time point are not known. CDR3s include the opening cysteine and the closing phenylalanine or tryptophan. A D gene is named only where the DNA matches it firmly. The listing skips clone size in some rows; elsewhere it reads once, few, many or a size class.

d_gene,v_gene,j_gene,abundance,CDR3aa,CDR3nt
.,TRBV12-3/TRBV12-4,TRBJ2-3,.,CASSPQERGAQYF,TGTGCCAGCAGTCCGCAGGAGCGAGGTGCGCAGTATTTT
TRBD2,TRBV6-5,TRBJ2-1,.,CASSYGLAGHRSYNEQFF,TGTGCCAGCAGTTACGGACTAGCGGGACACCGCTCCTACAATGAGCAGTTCTTC
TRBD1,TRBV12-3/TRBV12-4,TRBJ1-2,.,CASSRGATGAGYTF,TGTGCCAGCAGTCGGGGAGCGACAGGGGCTGGCTACACCTTC
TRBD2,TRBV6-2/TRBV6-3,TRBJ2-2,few,CASSYSGQTGELFF,TGTGCCAGCAGTTATAGCGGGCAGACCGGGGAGCTGTTTTTT
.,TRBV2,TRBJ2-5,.,CASGPGWETQYF,TGTGCCAGCGGCCCGGGCTGGGAGACCCAGTACTTC
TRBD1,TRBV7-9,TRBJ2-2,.,CASSLAYGTANTGELFF,TGTGCCAGCAGCTTAGCGTATGGGACAGCGAACACCGGGGAGCTGTTTTTT
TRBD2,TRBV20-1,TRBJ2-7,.,CSAYTSGLTYEQYF,TGCAGTGCTTACACTAGCGGCCTAACCTACGAGCAGTACTTC
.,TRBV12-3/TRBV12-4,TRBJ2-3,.,CASTQGGLGTDTQYF,TGTGCCAGCACCCAAGGGGGATTGGGCACAGATACGCAGTATTTT
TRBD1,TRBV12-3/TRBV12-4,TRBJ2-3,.,CASAFQGARGADTQYF,TGTGCCAGCGCCTTTCAGGGGGCCAGGGGCGCAGATACGCAGTATTTT
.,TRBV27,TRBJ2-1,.,CASSYSTASSYNEQFF,TGTGCCAGCAGTTACAGTACTGCGAGCTCCTACAATGAGCAGTTCTTC
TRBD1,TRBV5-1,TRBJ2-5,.,CASRGQPQETQYF,TGCGCCAGCAGGGGACAGCCCCAAGAGACCCAGTACTTC